One TCR beta chain is described in this entry. This record comes from a study of blood T cell repertoires in COVID-19. Study background: The samples span acute and convalescent COVID-19 from the United States, Italy and Spain. Sample material is recorded as cDNA or gDNA derived from T cells, B-cell-depleted T cells, or PBMCs.

Source study methods: Amplified reference gene primers provided the basis for estimating nucleated cell counts. Data came from immunoSEQ multiplex PCR; TCRdb stores just in-frame clones and leaves some out. The V and J calls and clone size come from that table; D and trimming were worked out from the DNA. Of over 15,000 clones detected, 75% to 95% appear once; the ten largest clones hold approximately 7%. CDR1 MRHNA and CDR2 SNTAGT come from the germline V gene. CDR3 length: 14 amino acids. V lost 6 bases and J lost 0; bases outside the gene matches: 1. Sequenced sample: peripheral blood. The chain has TRBV6-4 and TRBJ2-3; 9 bases fit TRBD2. The TCR originated in a human donor in a cohort sampled during active COVID-19. The CDR3 region is CASSLAGSTDTQYF. CDR3 DNA: TGTGCCAGCAGCCTAGCGGGGAGCACAGATACGCAGTATTTT.